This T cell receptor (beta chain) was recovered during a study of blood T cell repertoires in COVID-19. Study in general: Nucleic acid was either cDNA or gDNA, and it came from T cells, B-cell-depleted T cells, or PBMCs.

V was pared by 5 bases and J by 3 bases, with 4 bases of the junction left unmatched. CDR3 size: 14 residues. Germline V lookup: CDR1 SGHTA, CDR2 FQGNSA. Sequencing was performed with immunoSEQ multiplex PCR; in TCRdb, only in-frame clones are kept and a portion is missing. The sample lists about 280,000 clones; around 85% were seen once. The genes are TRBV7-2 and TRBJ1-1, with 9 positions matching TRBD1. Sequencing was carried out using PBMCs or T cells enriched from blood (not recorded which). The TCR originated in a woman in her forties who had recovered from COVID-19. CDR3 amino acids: CASSTGTGYTEAFF. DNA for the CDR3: TGTGCCAGCAGCACCGGGACAGGGTACACTGAAGCTTTCTTT.